Only a few counts were recorded for the clone carrying this TCR beta chain. In the source study's methods: Researchers report that nucleated cell counts were estimated from reference gene primer amplification. Generated by immunoSEQ multiplex PCR, the TCRdb table keeps only in-frame clones and is missing some. That table supplies the V and J calls and clone size; D and trimming were determined from the DNA. The table records 30,000 to 50,000 clones, about 80% of them present only once. The data belong to a study of blood T cell repertoires in COVID-19. Looking at the study overall: The United States, Italy and Spain were the sources of the acute and convalescent COVID-19 samples. T cells, B-cell-depleted T cells, or PBMCs supplied cDNA or gDNA.

J was trimmed by 7 bases and V by 8 bases; bases with no gene match: 7. The CDR3 extends over 13 amino acids. Per germline, CDR1 LNHDA and CDR2 SQIVND (reference sequence). This chain connects TRBV19 to TRBJ2-2; TRBD1 agrees at 7 bases. The sequence derives from a man older than 75 with active or convalescent COVID-19. The sequencing sample was made of peripheral blood. The CDR3 DNA reads as TGTGCCAGTCAGACAGGGACGTACGGGGAGCTGTTTTTT. Translating gives CASQTGTYGELFF.